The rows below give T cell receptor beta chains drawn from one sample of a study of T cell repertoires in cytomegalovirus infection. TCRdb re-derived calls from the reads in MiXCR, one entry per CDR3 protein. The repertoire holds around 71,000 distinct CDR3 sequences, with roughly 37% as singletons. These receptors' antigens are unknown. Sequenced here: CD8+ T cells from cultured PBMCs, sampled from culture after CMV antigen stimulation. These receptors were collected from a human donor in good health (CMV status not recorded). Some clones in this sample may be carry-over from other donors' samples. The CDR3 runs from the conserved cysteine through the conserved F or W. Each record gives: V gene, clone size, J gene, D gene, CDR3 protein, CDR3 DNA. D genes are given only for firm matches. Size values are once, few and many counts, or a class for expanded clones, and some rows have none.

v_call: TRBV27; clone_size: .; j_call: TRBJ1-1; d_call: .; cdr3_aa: CASSPTHPGTEAFF; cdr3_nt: TGTGCCAGCAGTCCAACCCACCCCGGCACTGAAGCTTTCTTT
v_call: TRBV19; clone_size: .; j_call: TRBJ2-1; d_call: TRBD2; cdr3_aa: CASTLGTSGVTEQFF; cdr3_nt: TGTGCCAGTACCCTCGGGACTAGCGGGGTAACTGAGCAGTTCTTC
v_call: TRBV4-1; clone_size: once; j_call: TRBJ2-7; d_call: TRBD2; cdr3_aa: CASSQEASGGSGEQYF; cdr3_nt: TGCGCCAGCAGCCAAGAGGCTAGCGGGGGTTCAGGCGAGCAGTACTTC
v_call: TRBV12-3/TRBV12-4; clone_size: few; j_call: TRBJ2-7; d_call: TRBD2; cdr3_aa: CASSRGTSTHEQYF; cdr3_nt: TGTGCCAGCAGTAGGGGGACTAGCACCCACGAGCAGTACTTC
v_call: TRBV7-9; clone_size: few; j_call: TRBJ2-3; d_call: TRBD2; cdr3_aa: CASSLFGGGSTDTQYF; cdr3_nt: TGTGCCAGCAGCTTATTTGGCGGGGGGAGCACAGATACGCAGTATTTT
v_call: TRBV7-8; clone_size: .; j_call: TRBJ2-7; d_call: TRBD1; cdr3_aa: CASSISGQESYEQYF; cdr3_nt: TGTGCCAGCAGCATCTCGGGACAGGAATCCTACGAGCAGTACTTC
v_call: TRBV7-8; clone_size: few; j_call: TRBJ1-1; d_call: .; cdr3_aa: CASSLALDIGPSNTEAFF; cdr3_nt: TGTGCCAGCAGCTTAGCTCTGGACATCGGGCCCTCAAACACTGAAGCTTTCTTT
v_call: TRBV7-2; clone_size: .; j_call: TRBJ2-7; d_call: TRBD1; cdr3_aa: CASSLPGQSDEQYF; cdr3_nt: TGTGCCAGCAGCTTACCGGGACAGAGCGACGAGCAGTACTTC
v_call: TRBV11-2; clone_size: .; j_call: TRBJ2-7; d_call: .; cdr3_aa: CASSLLGFYEQYF; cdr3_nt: TGTGCCAGCAGCCTCCTGGGGTTCTACGAGCAGTACTTC
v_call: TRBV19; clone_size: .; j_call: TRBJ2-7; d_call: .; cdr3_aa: CASSLRDGSYEQYF; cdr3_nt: TGTGCCAGTAGTCTCCGGGACGGATCCTACGAGCAGTACTTC
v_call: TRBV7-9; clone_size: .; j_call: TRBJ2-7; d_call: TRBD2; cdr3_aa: CASSLVREGYEQYF; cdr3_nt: TGTGCCAGCAGCTTAGTCAGGGAGGGCTACGAGCAGTACTTC
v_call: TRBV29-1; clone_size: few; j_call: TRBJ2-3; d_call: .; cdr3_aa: CSVLPLAKADTQYF; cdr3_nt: TGCAGCGTTCTCCCACTAGCAAAGGCAGATACGCAGTATTTT
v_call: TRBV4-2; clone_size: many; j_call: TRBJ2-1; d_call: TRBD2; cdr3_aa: CASSPRTSGGYSPLYNEQFF; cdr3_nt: TGTGCCAGCAGCCCGAGGACTAGCGGGGGATATAGCCCATTATACAATGAGCAGTTCTTC
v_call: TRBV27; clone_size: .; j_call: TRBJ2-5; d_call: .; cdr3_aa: CASSSTGETQYF; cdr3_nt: TGTGCCAGCAGTTCTACGGGGGAGACCCAGTACTTC
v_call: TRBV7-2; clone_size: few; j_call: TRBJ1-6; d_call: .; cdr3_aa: CASSLLVRASSGSPLHF; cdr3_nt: TGTGCCAGCAGCTTATTGGTCAGGGCGTCCAGTGGTTCACCCCTCCACTTT
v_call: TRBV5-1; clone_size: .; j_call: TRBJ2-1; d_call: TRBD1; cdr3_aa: CASSLKGQGPPSSYNEQFF; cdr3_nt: TGCGCCAGCAGCTTGAAAGGACAGGGGCCCCCGAGCTCCTACAATGAGCAGTTCTTC
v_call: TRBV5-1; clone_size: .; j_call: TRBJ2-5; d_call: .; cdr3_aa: CASSLAREESQYF; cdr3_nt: TGCGCCAGCAGCTTGGCCCGGGAAGAGAGCCAGTACTTC
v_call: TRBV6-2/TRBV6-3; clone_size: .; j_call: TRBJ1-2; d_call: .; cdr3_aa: CASSAGMIYGHTF; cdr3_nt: TGTGCCAGCAGTGCTGGGATGATATATGGCCACACCTTC
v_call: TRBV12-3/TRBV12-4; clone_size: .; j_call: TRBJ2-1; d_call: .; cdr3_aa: CASSSTLLYHNEQFF; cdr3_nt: TGTGCCAGCAGTTCCACCCTTCTATACCACAATGAGCAGTTCTTC
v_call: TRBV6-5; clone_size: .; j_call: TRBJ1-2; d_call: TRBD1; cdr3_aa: CASSSAQGANYGYTF; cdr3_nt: TGTGCCAGCAGTTCCGCTCAGGGGGCTAACTATGGCTACACCTTC
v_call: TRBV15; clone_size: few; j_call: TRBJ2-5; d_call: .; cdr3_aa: CATSRATLLMGGPQETQYF; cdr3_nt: TGTGCCACCAGCAGAGCCACCCTCTTGATGGGGGGCCCTCAAGAGACCCAGTACTTC
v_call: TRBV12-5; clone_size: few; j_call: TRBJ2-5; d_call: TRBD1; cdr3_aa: CASGGPDRGGFQETQYF; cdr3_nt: TGTGCTAGTGGTGGCCCAGACAGGGGCGGGTTTCAAGAGACCCAGTACTTC
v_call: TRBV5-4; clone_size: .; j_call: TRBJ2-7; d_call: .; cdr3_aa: CASSGGRYEQYF; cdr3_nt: TGTGCCAGCAGCGGGGGCCGCTACGAGCAGTACTTC
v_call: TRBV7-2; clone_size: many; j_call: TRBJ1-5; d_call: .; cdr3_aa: CASSLGGYNQPQHF; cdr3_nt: TGTGCCAGCAGCTTAGGTGGCTACAATCAGCCCCAGCATTTT
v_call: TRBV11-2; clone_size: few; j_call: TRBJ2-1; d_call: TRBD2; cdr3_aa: CASSLSPSGGRDRSYNEQFF; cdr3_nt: TGTGCCAGCAGCTTAAGCCCGAGCGGGGGAAGAGACCGGTCCTACAATGAGCAGTTCTTC
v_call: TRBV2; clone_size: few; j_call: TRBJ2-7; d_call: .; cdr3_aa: CASSGVAVFLGEQYF; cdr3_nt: TGTGCCAGCAGCGGAGTCGCAGTATTCCTAGGGGAGCAGTACTTC
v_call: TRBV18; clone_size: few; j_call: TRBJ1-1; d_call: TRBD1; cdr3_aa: CASSRDRMNTEAFF; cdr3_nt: TGTGCCAGCTCAAGGGACAGAATGAACACTGAAGCTTTCTTT
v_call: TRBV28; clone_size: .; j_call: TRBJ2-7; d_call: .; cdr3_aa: CASSSGNRGGEQYF; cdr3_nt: TGTGCCAGCAGTTCCGGGAACAGGGGGGGCGAGCAGTACTTC
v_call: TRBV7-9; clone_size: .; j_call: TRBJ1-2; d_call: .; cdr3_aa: CASSLAGNYGYTF; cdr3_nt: TGTGCCAGCAGCTTAGCTGGGAACTATGGCTACACCTTC
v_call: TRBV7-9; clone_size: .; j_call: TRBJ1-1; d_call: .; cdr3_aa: CASVNGEAAFF; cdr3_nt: TGTGCCAGCGTTAACGGGGAGGCAGCTTTCTTT
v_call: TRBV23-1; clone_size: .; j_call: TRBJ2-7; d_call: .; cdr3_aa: CASSPHSISGHPSYEQYF; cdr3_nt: TGCGCCAGCAGTCCCCACTCTATTTCAGGGCACCCTAGTTACGAGCAGTACTTC
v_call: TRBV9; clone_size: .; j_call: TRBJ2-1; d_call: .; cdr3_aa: CASSVGGWNEQFF; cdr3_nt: TGTGCCAGCAGCGTCGGAGGGTGGAATGAGCAGTTCTTC
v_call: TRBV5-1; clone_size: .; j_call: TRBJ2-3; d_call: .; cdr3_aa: CASSLVVADTQYF; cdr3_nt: TGCGCCAGCAGCTTGGTTGTCGCAGATACGCAGTATTTT
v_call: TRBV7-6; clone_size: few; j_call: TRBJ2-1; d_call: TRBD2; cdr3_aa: CASSFLAGGGNEQFF; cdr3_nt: TGTGCCAGCAGCTTTCTAGCGGGGGGGGGCAATGAGCAGTTCTTC
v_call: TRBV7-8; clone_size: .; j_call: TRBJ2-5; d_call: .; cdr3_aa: CASSSQEGGGDLETQYF; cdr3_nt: TGTGCCAGCAGCTCCCAGGAGGGGGGGGGGGATTTAGAGACCCAGTACTTC
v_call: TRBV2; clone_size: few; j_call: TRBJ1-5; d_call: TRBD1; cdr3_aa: CASHRDRARQPQHF; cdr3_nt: TGTGCCAGCCATCGGGACAGGGCTCGCCAGCCCCAGCATTTT
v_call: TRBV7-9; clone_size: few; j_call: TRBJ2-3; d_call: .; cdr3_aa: CASSPGQFSDTDTQYF; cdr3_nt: TGTGCCAGCAGCCCCGGGCAGTTTTCGGACACAGATACGCAGTATTTT
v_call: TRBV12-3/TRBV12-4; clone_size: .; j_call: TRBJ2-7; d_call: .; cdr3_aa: CASSLGAGNTYEQYF; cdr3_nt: TGTGCCAGCAGCTTGGGGGCAGGGAACACCTACGAGCAGTACTTC
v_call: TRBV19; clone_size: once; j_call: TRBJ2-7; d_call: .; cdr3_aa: CASSMEAHYEQYF; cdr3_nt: TGTGCCAGTAGTATGGAGGCACACTACGAGCAGTACTTC
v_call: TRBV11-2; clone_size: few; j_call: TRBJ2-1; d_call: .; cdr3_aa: CASSLDPPGSSYNEQFF; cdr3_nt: TGTGCCAGCAGCTTAGATCCCCCGGGGTCTTCTTACAATGAGCAGTTCTTC